One sample yielded the 11 T cell receptor beta chains listed below, sequenced in a study of cytomegalovirus exposure and HLA in healthy donors. The PCR ran on 60 Vbeta and 13 Jbeta primers. Using immunoSEQ multiplex PCR, the repertoire was profiled, and TCRdb retains in-frame clones only, with some absent. The data contain 130,000 or so clones, less than 85% of them singletons. Sequencing input: PBMCs. The receptors originated from a man aged 18 to 35 in good health and CMV-seropositive.

In its sample, this clone was seen a few times. The chain is built from TRBV27 and TRBJ1-4, with 7 nucleotides matching TRBD1. CDR1 is MNHEY and CDR2 is SMNVEV in the germline V gene (reference sequence). The V gene end was trimmed by 5 bases and the J gene end by 7 bases; junction bases not matched to a gene: 7. The length of the CDR3 is 14 residues. For the CDR3, the DNA is TGTGCCAGCAGTGCAACCGGGACAGCTGAAAAACTGTTTTTT. This gives the protein CASSATGTAEKLFF.

The chain is built from TRBV11-2 and TRBJ2-1; maybe TRBD2 (5 bases). This CDR3 region has 13 residues. Per the germline V gene, CDR1 is SGHAT and CDR2 is FQNNGV. V gave up 6 bases and J gave up 0 bases, with 6 bases separating them. The CDR3 DNA reads as TGTGCCAGCAGTGGGAGCTCCTACAATGAGCAGTTCTTC. Translating gives CASSGSSYNEQFF.

This clone appeared a few times. The chain combines TRBV14 with TRBJ2-7; 9 positions agree with TRBD1. The CDR3 sequence is 13 residues long. With 10 bases clipped from V and 6 bases from J, the junction kept 10 bases outside the gene matches. Germline CDR1 and CDR2: SGHDN and FVKESK. The CDR3 region has the DNA TGTGCCACTAGTCCGGGACAGGGACGCGAGCAGTACTTC. It specifies CATSPGQGREQYF.

CDR3 protein: CASSPDRVYRYTF. The CDR3 bases are TGCGCCAGCAGCCCGGACAGGGTTTATCGCTACACCTTC. V and J are TRBV5-1 and TRBJ1-2; TRBD1 agrees at 8 bases. Losses at the gene ends were 4 bases for V and 9 bases for J; bases not matched to a gene: 8. This CDR3 spans 13 amino acids. CDR1 and CDR2 from the germline V gene are SGHRS and YFSETQ.

This rearrangement joins TRBV28 to TRBJ1-1; D not resolved. This CDR3 is 12 amino acids long. V shed 2 bases and J shed 5 bases, with 6 bases lying between them. Germline CDR1 reads MDHEN; CDR2 reads SYDVKM. The CDR3 reads CASSLPQTEAFF. The CDR3 coding sequence is TGTGCCAGCAGTTTACCTCAGACTGAAGCTTTCTTT.

The V gene is TRBV6-5, the J gene TRBJ1-2, with D perhaps TRBD1 (5 bases). Trimming took 6 bases from V and 3 from J, leaving 17 bases between them. This CDR3 spans 15 amino acids. Per the germline V gene, CDR1 is MNHEY and CDR2 is SVGAGI. This CDR3 reads CASRKFWTQDYGYTF. CDR3 bases: TGTGCCAGCAGAAAATTTTGGACACAGGACTATGGCTACACCTTC.

The chain couples TRBV4-3 to TRBJ2-3, with 8 nucleotides matching TRBD2. The V gene end was trimmed by 3 bases and the J gene end by 0 bases; junction bases not matched to a gene: 14. CDR3 length: 19 residues. Germline V gene sequence: CDR1 LGHNA, CDR2 YSLEER. The CDR3 reads CASSHQITSGPSSTDTQYF. Written as DNA, the CDR3 is TGCGCCAGCAGCCACCAAATCACTAGCGGACCTTCTAGCACAGATACGCAGTATTTT.

The chain recombines TRBV5-1 with TRBJ2-5; D is possibly TRBD2 (7 bases). V was pared by 7 bases and J by 2 bases, with 12 bases between. Per the germline V gene, CDR1 is SGHRS and CDR2 is YFSETQ. The CDR3 loop spans 13 amino acids. The CDR3 sequence is CASSGGGQETQYF. CDR3 DNA: TGCGCCAGCTCGGGGGGCGGTCAAGAGACCCAGTACTTC.

The rearrangement joins TRBV28 to TRBJ1-2, with TRBD1 matching over 9 bases. Trimming at V came to 3 bases and at J to 8 bases, leaving 10 bases not matched to a gene. The CDR3 has 15 amino acids. The V gene's germline CDR1 is MDHEN and CDR2 SYDVKM. The CDR3 is CASSFGGQGLRGYTF. CDR3 DNA sequence: TGTGCCAGCAGTTTCGGGGGACAGGGACTAAGGGGCTACACCTTC.

The chain employs TRBV5-1 and TRBJ2-7, with a possible D match to TRBD1 (6 bases). V lost 3 bases and J lost 3, with 10 bases in between. Germline CDR1 reads SGHRS; CDR2 reads YFSETQ. The CDR3 consists of 13 residues. The CDR3 nucleotides read TGCGCCAGCAGCTCCTCACAGGGCTACGAGCAGTACTTC. Protein: CASSSSQGYEQYF.

The chain combines TRBV28 with TRBJ1-3; 12 bases line up with TRBD1. Germline values: CDR1 MDHEN, CDR2 SYDVKM. With V trimmed by 4 bases and J by 0 bases, 7 bases remained unmatched. The CDR3 consists of 18 residues. This chain's CDR3 is CASSSPGTGGISGNTIYF. The CDR3 DNA follows: TGTGCCAGCAGTTCGCCTGGGACAGGGGGCATCTCTGGAAACACCATATATTTT.